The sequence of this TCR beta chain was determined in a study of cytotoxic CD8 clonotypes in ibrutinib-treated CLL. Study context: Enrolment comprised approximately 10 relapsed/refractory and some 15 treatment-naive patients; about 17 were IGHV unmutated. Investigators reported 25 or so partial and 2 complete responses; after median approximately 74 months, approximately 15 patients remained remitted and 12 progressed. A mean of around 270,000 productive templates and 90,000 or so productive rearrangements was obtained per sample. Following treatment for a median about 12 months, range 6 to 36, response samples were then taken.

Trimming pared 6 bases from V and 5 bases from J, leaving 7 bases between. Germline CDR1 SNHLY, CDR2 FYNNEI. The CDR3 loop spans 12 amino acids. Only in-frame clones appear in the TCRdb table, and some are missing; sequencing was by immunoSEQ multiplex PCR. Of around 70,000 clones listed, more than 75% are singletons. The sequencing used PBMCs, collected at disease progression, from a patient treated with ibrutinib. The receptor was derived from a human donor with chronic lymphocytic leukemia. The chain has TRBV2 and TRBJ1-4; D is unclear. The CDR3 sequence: CASRWANEKLFF. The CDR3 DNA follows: TGTGCCAGCAGATGGGCAAATGAAAAACTGTTTTTT. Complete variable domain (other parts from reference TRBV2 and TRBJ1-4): EPEVTQTPSHQVTQMGQEVILRCVPISNHLYFYWYRQILGQKVEFLVSFYNNEISEKSEIFDDQFSVERPDGSNFTLKIRSTKLEDSAMYFCASRWANEKLFFGSGTQLSVL.